This T cell receptor (beta chain) was recovered during a study of OX40 agonist ivuxolimab in advanced cancers. Whole-study context: As their treatment, patients were administered ivuxolimab, an agonistic anti-OX40 (CD134) antibody.

The CDR3 loop spans 15 amino acids. Germline V gene sequence: CDR1 SGHVS, CDR2 FQNEAQ. Germline trimming cut 3 bases from V and 6 bases from J; bases unmatched to any gene: 10. The table came from immunoSEQ multiplex PCR; TCRdb's copy has only in-frame clones and leaves some out. The sample contains some 60,000 clones, around 85% of which appear only once. Concerning this clone itself: Its antigen remains unidentified.

Whole-study results and caveats: Undetermined was the antigen specificity of the expanded peripheral T cells. Clones of CD4+ and CD8+ blood T cells grew by week 6 at doses of 0.1 to 3.0 mg/kg. Mean expanded clone counts were higher in CD8+ than CD4+ T cells.

This specimen consisted of CD4+ or CD8+ T cells sorted from blood, obtained in a trial of the OX40 agonist ivuxolimab. The rearrangement uses TRBV7-8 and TRBJ2-7; 8 bases align to TRBD2. This TCR derives from an adult with an advanced solid tumor such as melanoma, head and neck, liver or kidney cancer. This CDR3 reads CASSLAGGIPGEQYF. The CDR3, as DNA: TGTGCCAGCAGCTTGGCGGGAGGCATCCCTGGCGAGCAGTACTTC.